The rows below give T cell receptor beta chains drawn from one sample of a study of blood T cell repertoires in COVID-19. The method was immunoSEQ multiplex PCR; TCRdb's version includes in-frame clones alone and lacks a portion of them. Of 220,000 or so clones listed, about 83% are singletons. The sequenced sample consisted of PBMCs or T cells enriched from blood (not recorded which). Receptor source: a woman between 45 and 65 years old who had recovered from COVID-19. Both conserved end residues are part of each CDR3. A D gene is named only where the DNA matches it firmly. Some rows mark clone size as missing; the rest say once, few, many or name a class of expanded clone.

V	D	size	J	length	DNA	CDR3
TRBV6-4	TRBD2	NA	TRBJ2-3	14	TGTGCCAGCCAAGCACTAGCGGGGGTTAATACGCAGTATTTT	CASQALAGVNTQYF
TRBV4-1	NA	once	TRBJ2-3	17	TGCGCCAGCAGCCCCGGGCCGTGGGGCGGGGAAACAGATACGCAGTATTTT	CASSPGPWGGETDTQYF
TRBV3-1/TRBV3-2	TRBD2	NA	TRBJ2-3	20	TGTGCCAGCAGCCAAGGTTGGGCTAGCGGGGGGCCCAACCGAAAAGATACGCAGTATTTT	CASSQGWASGGPNRKDTQYF
TRBV5-6	NA	NA	TRBJ1-2	15	TGTGCCAGCAGCCTACTACGGGGGGAACACTATGGCTACACCTTC	CASSLLRGEHYGYTF
TRBV7-2	NA	NA	TRBJ1-1	15	TGTGCCAGCAACGTAGGGCGGACAGCTCGCACTGAAGCTTTCTTT	CASNVGRTARTEAFF
TRBV6-6	NA	NA	TRBJ1-4	12	TGTGCCAGCATCCCTCCGAGTGAAAAACTGTTTTTT	CASIPPSEKLFF
TRBV9	NA	NA	TRBJ1-6	14	TGTGCCAGCAGCGCGACAGTATATAATTCACCCCTCCACTTT	CASSATVYNSPLHF
TRBV19	NA	NA	TRBJ1-5	14	TGTGCCAGTACCCTGAGGGACATCAATCAGCCCCAGCATTTT	CASTLRDINQPQHF
TRBV5-4	TRBD2	NA	TRBJ2-1	18	TGTGCCAGCAGCTTGGCCAGTAGCGGGGGGCTCGGCTACAATGAGCAGTTCTTC	CASSLASSGGLGYNEQFF
TRBV15	NA	many	TRBJ2-7	16	TGTGCCACCAGCAGCCTAGGCGGAGCGGATTACGTCAAGCAGTACTTC	CATSSLGGADYVKQYF
TRBV5-1	NA	few	TRBJ1-2	14	TGCGCCAGCAGCTTGGGTACCTCGGGCTATGGCTACACCTTC	CASSLGTSGYGYTF
TRBV12-5	NA	NA	TRBJ2-2	12	TGTGCTAGTAAATCGGAGACCGGGGAGCTGTTTTTT	CASKSETGELFF
TRBV7-2	NA	NA	TRBJ1-5	15	TGTGCCAGCTCGAGCGGGGGGAGAAGCAATCAGCCCCAGCATTTT	CASSSGGRSNQPQHF
TRBV2	NA	NA	TRBJ2-3	16	TGTGCCAGCAGTGTCCGACAGGTTGAGAGCACAGATACGCAGTATTTT	CASSVRQVESTDTQYF
TRBV18	TRBD1	NA	TRBJ1-4	14	TGTGCCAGCTCACCCCGGACAGGGACCGAAAAACTGTTTTTT	CASSPRTGTEKLFF
TRBV5-5	NA	few	TRBJ1-1	18	TGTGCCAGCAGCCCCTACCTCTTCAGGGATCGAGGTGGTACTGAAGCTTTCTTT	CASSPYLFRDRGGTEAFF
TRBV27	NA	NA	TRBJ2-7	12	TGTGCCAGCCATGACAGAAACTACGAGCAGTACTTC	CASHDRNYEQYF
TRBV3-1/TRBV3-2	NA	NA	TRBJ2-2	13	TGTGCCAGCAGCCCCACTACGCTGAGGGAGCTGTTTTTT	CASSPTTLRELFF
TRBV19	NA	few	TRBJ1-5	13	TGTGCCAGTACTAACACAGGGTGGCAGCCCCAGCATTTT	CASTNTGWQPQHF
TRBV4-2	NA	NA	TRBJ1-5	14	TGTGCCAGCAGCCGAGCACAGGGAGGGCAGCCCCAGCATTTT	CASSRAQGGQPQHF
TRBV5-1	TRBD2	many	TRBJ2-6	16	TGCGCCAGCAGCTTCGGTAGCGGGGCTGGGGCCAACGTCCTGACTTTC	CASSFGSGAGANVLTF
TRBV5-6	NA	NA	TRBJ1-2	12	TGTGCCAGCAGCGACAGGAGATATGGCTACACCTTC	CASSDRRYGYTF
TRBV7-9	NA	NA	TRBJ2-5	17	TGTGCCAGCAGCTTAGTTGGCGGCAGGGGATATAGGGAGACCCAGTACTTC	CASSLVGGRGYRETQYF
TRBV3-1/TRBV3-2	TRBD2	NA	TRBJ2-2	16	TGTGCCAGCAGCCAATTCGGGACTAGGAACACCGGGGAGCTGTTTTTT	CASSQFGTRNTGELFF
TRBV7-8	TRBD2	once	TRBJ2-7	15	TGTGCCAGCAGCTTAACGCGGGAGCCCCTGGGGGAGCAGTACTTC	CASSLTREPLGEQYF
TRBV4-2	NA	NA	TRBJ2-7	16	TGTGCCAGCAGCCAAGGCGACAGGCAAAGCTCCTACGAGCAGTACTTC	CASSQGDRQSSYEQYF
TRBV6-4	NA	few	TRBJ1-1	13	TGTGCCAGCAGTGACGAGTTACACACTGAAGCTTTCTTT	CASSDELHTEAFF
TRBV5-6	NA	NA	TRBJ2-1	13	TGTGCCAGCAGCCCGGACATTTCCAATGAGCAGTTCTTC	CASSPDISNEQFF
TRBV19	TRBD2	NA	TRBJ2-1	15	TGTGCCAGTAGTATAGGTAGCGGGAAGTACAATGAGCAGTTCTTC	CASSIGSGKYNEQFF